These T cell receptor beta chains were read from a single sample in a study of blood T cell repertoires in COVID-19. The table came from immunoSEQ multiplex PCR; TCRdb's copy has only in-frame clones and leaves some out. The table has about 34,000 clones, 70% to 80% seen once. The sequenced material came from peripheral blood. The source of these receptors is a woman aged 60-70 years with acute or convalescent COVID-19. CDR3s include the opening cysteine and the closing phenylalanine or tryptophan. Each record gives: V gene, clone size, J gene, D gene, CDR3 protein, CDR3 DNA. The D gene is left open where the match is weak. Not every row has a clone size; where given, it reads once, few, many or a size class.

v_call: TRBV30
clone_size: once
j_call: TRBJ1-5
d_call: TRBD1
cdr3_aa: CAWSLGTGAHQPQHF
cdr3_nt: TGTGCCTGGAGTCTTGGGACAGGGGCGCATCAGCCCCAGCATTTT

v_call: TRBV19
clone_size: -
j_call: TRBJ1-2
d_call: TRBD1
cdr3_aa: CASSPEGQGGSYGYTF
cdr3_nt: TGTGCCAGTAGCCCCGAGGGACAGGGTGGAAGCTATGGCTACACCTTC

v_call: TRBV27
clone_size: -
j_call: TRBJ2-1
d_call: TRBD1
cdr3_aa: CASGRGLYNEQFF
cdr3_nt: TGTGCCAGCGGCAGGGGGCTTTACAATGAGCAGTTCTTC

v_call: TRBV5-4
clone_size: -
j_call: TRBJ2-3
d_call: -
cdr3_aa: CASSLGGSGLTDTQYF
cdr3_nt: TGTGCCAGCAGCTTGGGCGGCAGCGGACTCACAGATACGCAGTATTTT

v_call: TRBV2
clone_size: -
j_call: TRBJ2-7
d_call: -
cdr3_aa: CASSGGQGSLGEQYF
cdr3_nt: TGTGCCAGCAGTGGTGGGCAGGGCTCTTTGGGAGAGCAGTACTTC

v_call: TRBV7-4
clone_size: -
j_call: TRBJ1-5
d_call: -
cdr3_aa: CASSFREGGNQPQHF
cdr3_nt: TGTGCCAGCAGCTTTCGGGAGGGGGGCAATCAGCCCCAGCATTTT

v_call: TRBV4-1
clone_size: medium-sized
j_call: TRBJ2-7
d_call: -
cdr3_aa: CASSHPGDNYEQYF
cdr3_nt: TGCGCCAGCAGCCATCCGGGGGATAACTACGAGCAGTACTTC

v_call: TRBV30
clone_size: -
j_call: TRBJ2-5
d_call: -
cdr3_aa: CAWRRGGETQYF
cdr3_nt: TGTGCCTGGAGAAGGGGGGGGGAGACCCAGTACTTC

v_call: TRBV3-1/TRBV3-2
clone_size: few
j_call: TRBJ1-5
d_call: -
cdr3_aa: CASSQDTRGQPQHF
cdr3_nt: TGTGCCAGCAGCCAGGACACCCGCGGTCAGCCCCAGCATTTT

v_call: TRBV5-1
clone_size: few
j_call: TRBJ1-1
d_call: -
cdr3_aa: CASSLVGYGLGGTEAFF
cdr3_nt: TGCGCCAGCAGCTTGGTAGGTTATGGCCTCGGGGGCACTGAAGCTTTCTTT